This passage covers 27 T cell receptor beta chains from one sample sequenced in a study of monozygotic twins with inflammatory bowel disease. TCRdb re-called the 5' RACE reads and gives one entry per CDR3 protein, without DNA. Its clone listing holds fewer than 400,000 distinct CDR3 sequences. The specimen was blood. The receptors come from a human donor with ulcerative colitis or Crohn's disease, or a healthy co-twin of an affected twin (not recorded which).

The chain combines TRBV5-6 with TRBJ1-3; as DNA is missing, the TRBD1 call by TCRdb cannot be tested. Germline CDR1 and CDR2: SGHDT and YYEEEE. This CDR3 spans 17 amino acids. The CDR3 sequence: CASSLARDRHFGNTIYF.

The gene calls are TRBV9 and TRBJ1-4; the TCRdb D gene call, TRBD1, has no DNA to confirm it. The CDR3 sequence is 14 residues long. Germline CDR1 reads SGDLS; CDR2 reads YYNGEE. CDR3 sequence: CASSPSPGAEKLFF.

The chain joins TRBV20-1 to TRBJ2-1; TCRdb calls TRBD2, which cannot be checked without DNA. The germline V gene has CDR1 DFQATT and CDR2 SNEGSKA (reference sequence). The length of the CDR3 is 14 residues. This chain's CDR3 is CSAQRASGVNEQFF.

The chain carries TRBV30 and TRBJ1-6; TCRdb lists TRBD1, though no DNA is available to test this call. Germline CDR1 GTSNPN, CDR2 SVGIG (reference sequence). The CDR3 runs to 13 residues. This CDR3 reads CAWRAGHYSPLHF.

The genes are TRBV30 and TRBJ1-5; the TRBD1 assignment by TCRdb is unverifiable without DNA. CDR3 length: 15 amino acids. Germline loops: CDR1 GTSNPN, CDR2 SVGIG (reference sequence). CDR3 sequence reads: CAWSAGHTINQPQHF.

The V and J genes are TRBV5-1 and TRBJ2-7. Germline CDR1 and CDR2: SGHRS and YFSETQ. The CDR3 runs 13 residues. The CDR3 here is CASSLQDSYEQYF.

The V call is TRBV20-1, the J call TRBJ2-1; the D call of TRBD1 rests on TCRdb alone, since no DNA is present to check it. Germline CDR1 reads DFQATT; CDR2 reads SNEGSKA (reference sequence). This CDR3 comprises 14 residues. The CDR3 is CSAETGGSAYEQFF.

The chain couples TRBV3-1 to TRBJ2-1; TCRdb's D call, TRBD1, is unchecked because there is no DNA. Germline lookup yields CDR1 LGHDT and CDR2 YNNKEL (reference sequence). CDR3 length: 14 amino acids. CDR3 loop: CASSQVGGPYEQFF.

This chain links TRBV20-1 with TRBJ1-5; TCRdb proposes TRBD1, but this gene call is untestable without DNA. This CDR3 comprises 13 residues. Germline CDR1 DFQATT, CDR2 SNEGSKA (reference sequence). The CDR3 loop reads CSGVTGGRGAQHF.

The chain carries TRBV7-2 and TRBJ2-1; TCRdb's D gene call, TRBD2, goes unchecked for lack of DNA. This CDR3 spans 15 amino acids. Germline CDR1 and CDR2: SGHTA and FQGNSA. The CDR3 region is CASSLGTSGSYEQFF.

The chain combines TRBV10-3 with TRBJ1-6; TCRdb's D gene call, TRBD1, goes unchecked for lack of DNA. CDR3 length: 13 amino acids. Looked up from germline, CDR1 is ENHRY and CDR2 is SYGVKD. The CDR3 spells CAISGQNNSPLHF.

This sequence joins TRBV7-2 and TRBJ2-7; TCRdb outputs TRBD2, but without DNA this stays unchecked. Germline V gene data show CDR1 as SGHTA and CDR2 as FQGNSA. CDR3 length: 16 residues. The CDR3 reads CASSGTRPSGSYEQYF.

The CDR3 is CASLPVSGANVLTF. The V and J genes are TRBV7-9 and TRBJ2-6; TCRdb proposes TRBD1, but this gene call is untestable without DNA. Germline V gene sequence: CDR1 SEHNR, CDR2 FQNEAQ (reference sequence). The CDR3 length is 14 residues.

CDR3 sequence reads: CSVDYGDGYEQYF. This chain links TRBV29-1 with TRBJ2-7; the TCRdb call, TRBD1, lacks DNA for checking. This CDR3 contains 13 residues. Looked up from germline, CDR1 is SQVTM and CDR2 is ANQGSEA.

The CDR3 loop is CASSPLLGVAGGSEQYF. The V gene is TRBV12-3 or TRBV12-4, the J gene TRBJ2-7; absent DNA, TCRdb's TRBD2 call cannot be checked. The CDR3 extends over 17 amino acids.

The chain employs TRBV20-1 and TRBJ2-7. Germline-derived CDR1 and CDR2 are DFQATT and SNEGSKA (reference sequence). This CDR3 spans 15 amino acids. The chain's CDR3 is CSASGESLSSYEQYF.

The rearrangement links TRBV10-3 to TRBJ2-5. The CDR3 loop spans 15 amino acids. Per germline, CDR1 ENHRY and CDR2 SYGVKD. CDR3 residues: CAISESVRGGETQYF.

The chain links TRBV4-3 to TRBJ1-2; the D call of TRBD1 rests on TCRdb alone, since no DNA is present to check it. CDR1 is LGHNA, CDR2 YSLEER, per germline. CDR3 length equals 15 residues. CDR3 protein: CASSQGSQVNYGYTF.

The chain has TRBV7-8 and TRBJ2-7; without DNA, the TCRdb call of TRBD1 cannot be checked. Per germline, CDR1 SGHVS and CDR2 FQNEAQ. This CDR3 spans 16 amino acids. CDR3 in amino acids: CASSSGALQGGYEQYF.

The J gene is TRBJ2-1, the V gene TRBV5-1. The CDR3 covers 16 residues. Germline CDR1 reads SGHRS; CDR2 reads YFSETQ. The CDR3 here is CASSFGPRSSYNEQFF.

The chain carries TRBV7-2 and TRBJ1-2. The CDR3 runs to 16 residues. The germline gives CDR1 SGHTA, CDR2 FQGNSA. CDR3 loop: CASKGPSGLQIGGYTF.

This chain's CDR3 is CASSSQGTMNTEAFF. J is TRBJ1-1 and V is TRBV7-3; TCRdb names TRBD1, which stays unverified in the absence of DNA. The germline V gene has CDR1 SGHTA and CDR2 FQGTGA. The CDR3 spans 15 residues. The full variable domain, with the rest looked up from reference TRBV7-3 and TRBJ1-1, is GAGVSQTPSNKVTEKGKYVELRCDPISGHTALYWYRQSLGQGPEFLIYFQGTGAADDSGLPNDRFFAVRPEGSVSTLKIQRTERGDSAVYLCASSSQGTMNTEAFFGQGTRLTVV.

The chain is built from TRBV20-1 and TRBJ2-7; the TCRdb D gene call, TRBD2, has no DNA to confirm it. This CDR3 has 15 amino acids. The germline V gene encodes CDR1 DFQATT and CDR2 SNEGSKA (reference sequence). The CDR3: CSARDLAGTTYEQYF.

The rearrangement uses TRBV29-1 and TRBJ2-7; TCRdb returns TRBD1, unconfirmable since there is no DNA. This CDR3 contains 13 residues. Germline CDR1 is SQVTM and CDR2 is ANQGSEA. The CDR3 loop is CSVSGTASYEQYF.

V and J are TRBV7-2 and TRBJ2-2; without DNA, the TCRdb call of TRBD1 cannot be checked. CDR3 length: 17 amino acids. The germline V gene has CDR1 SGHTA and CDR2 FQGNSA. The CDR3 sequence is CASSWRTGTGGTGELFF.

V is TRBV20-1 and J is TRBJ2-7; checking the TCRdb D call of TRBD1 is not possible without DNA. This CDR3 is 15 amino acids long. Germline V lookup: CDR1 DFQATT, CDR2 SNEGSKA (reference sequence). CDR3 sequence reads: CSARDPQGRGYEQYF.

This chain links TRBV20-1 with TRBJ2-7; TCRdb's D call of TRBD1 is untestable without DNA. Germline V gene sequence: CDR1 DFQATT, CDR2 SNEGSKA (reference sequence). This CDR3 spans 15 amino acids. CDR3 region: CSASPGTALTYEQYF.